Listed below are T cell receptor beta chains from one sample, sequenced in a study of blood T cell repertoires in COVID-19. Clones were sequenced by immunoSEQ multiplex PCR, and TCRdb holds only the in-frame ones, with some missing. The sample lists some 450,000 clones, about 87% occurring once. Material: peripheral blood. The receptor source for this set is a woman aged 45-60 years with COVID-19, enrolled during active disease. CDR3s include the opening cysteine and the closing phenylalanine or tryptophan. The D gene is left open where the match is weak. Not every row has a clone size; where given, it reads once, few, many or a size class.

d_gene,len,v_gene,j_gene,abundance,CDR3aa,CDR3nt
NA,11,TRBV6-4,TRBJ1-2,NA,CASSGGGGYTF,TGTGCCAGCAGTGGAGGGGGTGGCTACACCTTC
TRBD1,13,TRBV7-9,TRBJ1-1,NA,CASHRDRPTEAFF,TGTGCCAGCCACCGGGACAGACCCACTGAAGCTTTCTTT
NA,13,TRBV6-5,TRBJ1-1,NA,CASVPDRDTEAFF,TGTGCCAGCGTACCGGACAGAGACACTGAAGCTTTCTTT
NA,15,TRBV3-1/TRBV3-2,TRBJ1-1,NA,CASSPRPGSNTEAFF,TGTGCCAGCAGCCCGAGACCAGGATCGAACACTGAAGCTTTCTTT
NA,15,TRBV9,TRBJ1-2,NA,CASSPIRGESYGYTF,TGTGCCAGCAGCCCCATCAGGGGTGAGAGCTATGGCTACACCTTC
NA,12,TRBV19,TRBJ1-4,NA,CASSIAGEKLFF,TGTGCCAGTAGTATAGCGGGGGAAAAACTGTTTTTT
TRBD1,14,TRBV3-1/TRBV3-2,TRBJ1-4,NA,CASSLGTGAEKLFF,TGTGCCAGCAGCCTCGGGACAGGGGCGGAAAAACTGTTTTTT
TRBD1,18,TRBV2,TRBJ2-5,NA,CASSPRDSWTAPQETQYF,TGTGCCAGCAGTCCTAGGGACAGCTGGACCGCCCCACAAGAGACCCAGTACTTC
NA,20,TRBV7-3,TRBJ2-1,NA,CASSLVRVSGVGSSYNEQFF,TGTGCCAGCAGCTTAGTACGTGTATCGGGGGTGGGTAGCTCCTACAATGAGCAGTTCTTC
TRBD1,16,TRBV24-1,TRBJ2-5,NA,CATSDLQTGSQETQYF,TGTGCCACCAGTGATCTACAGACAGGGAGCCAAGAGACCCAGTACTTC
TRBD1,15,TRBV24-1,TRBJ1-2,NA,CATSDFPRGLIGYTF,TGTGCCACCAGTGATTTCCCCAGGGGGCTGATCGGCTACACCTTC
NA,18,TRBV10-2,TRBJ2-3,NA,CASSAYIIQGEVVDTQYF,TGCGCCAGCAGTGCCTACATTATCCAGGGGGAGGTAGTAGATACGCAGTATTTT
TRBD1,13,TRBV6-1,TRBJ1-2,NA,CASSDRDREGYTF,TGTGCCAGCAGTGACCGGGACAGGGAAGGCTACACCTTC
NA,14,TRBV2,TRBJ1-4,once,CASRVDGIDEKLFF,TGTGCCAGCAGGGTGGACGGGATCGATGAAAAACTGTTTTTT
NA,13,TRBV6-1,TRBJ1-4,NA,CASSDWVGQKLFF,TGTGCCAGCAGTGATTGGGTGGGGCAAAAACTGTTTTTT
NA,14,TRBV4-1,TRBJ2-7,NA,CASSQGGGWGEQYF,TGCGCCAGCAGCCAAGGGGGAGGTTGGGGCGAGCAGTACTTC
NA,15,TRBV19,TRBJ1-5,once,CASRVYVGGDQPQHF,TGTGCCAGTAGAGTCTATGTAGGGGGAGATCAGCCCCAGCATTTT
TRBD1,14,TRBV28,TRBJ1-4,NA,CASSSQGAGEKLFF,TGTGCCAGCAGTTCCCAGGGGGCCGGCGAAAAACTGTTTTTT